Below are 32 T cell receptor beta chains sequenced from a single sample in a study of T cell responses to AZD1222 COVID-19 vaccine. Profiled with immunoSEQ multiplex PCR; TCRdb holds only in-frame clones, not every one. Among about 120,000 clones listed, about 80% were seen once. Sequencing was performed on peripheral blood, taken on day 0 of AZD1222 vaccination. The source of these receptors is an adult in good health.

This chain connects TRBV18 to TRBJ1-4, with 9 positions matching TRBD1. The germline CDR1 and CDR2 sequences are KGHSH and LQKENI. The CDR3 sequence is 14 residues long. J was trimmed by 6 bases and V by 3 bases; bases with no gene match: 2. CDR3 amino acids: CASSPWTGDEKLFF. CDR3 DNA sequence: TGTGCCAGCTCACCCTGGACAGGGGATGAAAAACTGTTTTTT.

This rearrangement joins TRBV28 to TRBJ2-1; weak D call: TRBD2 (6 bases). The CDR3 is 14 amino acids. V was trimmed by 2 bases and J by 8 bases, leaving 13 bases between them. Germline V gene data show CDR1 as MDHEN and CDR2 as SYDVKM. CDR3 DNA: TGTGCCAGCAGTTTAGCGGGGCGGGGAGATGAGCAGTTCTTC. Translating gives CASSLAGRGDEQFF.

The chain recombines TRBV5-4 with TRBJ2-1; no definite D call. The CDR3 runs 13 residues. CDR1 and CDR2 from the germline V gene are SGHNT and YYREEE (reference sequence). The V gene lost 4 bases and the J gene lost 12 bases, with 17 bases spanning the gap. CDR3 DNA sequence: TGTGCCAGCAGCCTTTCGACTGCCCAGCGGCAGTTCTTC. Residues: CASSLSTAQRQFF. Full variable domain (missing parts from reference TRBV5-4 and TRBJ2-1): ETGVTQSPTHLIKTRGQQVTLRCSSQSGHNTVSWYQQALGQGPQFIFQYYREEENGRGNFPPRFSGLQFPNYSSELNVNALELDDSALYLCASSLSTAQRQFFGPGTRLTVL.

V and J are TRBV5-5 and TRBJ2-7; 10 bases map to TRBD1. V trimming: 1 base; J trimming: 5 bases; junction bases outside the gene matches: 6. This CDR3 has 15 amino acids. The germline V gene encodes CDR1 SGHKS and CDR2 YYEKEE (reference sequence). The CDR3 bases are TGTGCCAGCAGCTTGTTTGGGACAGGGGTGGACGAGCAGTACTTC. Amino acids: CASSLFGTGVDEQYF.

The chain uses TRBV24-1 and TRBJ1-2, with 9 bases aligning to TRBD1. Looked up from germline, CDR1 is KGHDR and CDR2 is SFDVKD. Trimming at V came to 3 bases and at J to 4 bases, leaving 8 bases not matched to a gene. CDR3 size: 16 residues. For the CDR3, the DNA is TGTGCCACCAGTGATCAGAGGACAGGGGCAGGCTATGGCTACACCTTC. Its translation: CATSDQRTGAGYGYTF.

The chain couples TRBV5-1 to TRBJ1-6; D call uncertain. V was clipped by 6 bases and J by 4 bases, with 8 bases between them. Germline V gives CDR1 SGHRS, CDR2 YFSETQ. CDR3 length equals 13 residues. CDR3 bases: TGCGCCAGCAAGCTTGAATATAATTCACCCCTCCACTTT. Translated, it gives CASKLEYNSPLHF.

This clone was seen a single time. This rearrangement joins TRBV19 to TRBJ1-2; D gene unclear. The CDR3 contains 16 residues. V lost 1 base and J lost 4, with 16 bases in between. Germline values: CDR1 LNHDA, CDR2 SQIVND (reference sequence). In DNA, the CDR3 is TGTGCCAGTAGTATAGCAGGCACGGCCGGAGCCTATGGCTACACCTTC. Amino acids: CASSIAGTAGAYGYTF.

This rearrangement joins TRBV28 to TRBJ2-3, with 10 bases aligning to TRBD2. From germline, CDR1 is MDHEN and CDR2 SYDVKM. J lost 5 bases, V lost 4 bases, and 3 bases had no gene match. The CDR3 covers 14 residues. CDR3 in amino acids: CASSSSGRGDTQYF. CDR3 DNA: TGTGCCAGCAGTTCTAGCGGGAGAGGAGATACGCAGTATTTT.

This clone was seen more than once but under ten times. V usage is TRBV7-2 and J usage is TRBJ1-2; a possible D gene is TRBD1 (6 bases). Trimming stripped 4 bases from V and 5 bases from J, with 17 bases between. CDR3 size: 15 residues. The germline gives CDR1 SGHTA, CDR2 FQGNSA. CDR3 region: CASSWGGGSGYGYTF. CDR3 coding DNA: TGTGCCAGCAGCTGGGGGGGGGGCAGCGGTTATGGCTACACCTTC.

This clone was recorded once. The chain carries TRBV28 and TRBJ1-2, with D unresolved. Between the trimmed V and J ends, which lost 6 bases and 4 bases, there was a span of 6 bases. Germline V gene data show CDR1 as MDHEN and CDR2 as SYDVKM. This CDR3 region has 11 residues. The CDR3 DNA reads as TGTGCCAGCAGCTACAGCTATGGCTACACCTTC. Translating it yields CASSYSYGYTF.

This chain uses TRBV2 with TRBJ1-1; D is possibly TRBD1 (5 bases). Germline CDR1 reads SNHLY; CDR2 reads FYNNEI. The germline V and J ends were trimmed by 6 bases and 0 bases, with 14 bases remaining between them. This CDR3 region has 15 residues. As DNA, the CDR3 is TGTGCCAGCAGAGTACCTGGACACTTGAACACTGAAGCTTTCTTT. Translation gives CASRVPGHLNTEAFF.

The rearrangement links TRBV10-2 to TRBJ2-7, with D hard to call. Looked up from germline, CDR1 is WSHSY and CDR2 is SAAADI. Trimming stripped 6 bases from V and 6 bases from J, with 21 bases between. The CDR3 contains 15 residues. The CDR3 is CASSSRVPPDGEQYF. For the CDR3, the DNA is TGCGCCAGCAGCTCCCGGGTACCCCCAGACGGCGAGCAGTACTTC.

The rearrangement joins TRBV27 to TRBJ2-1; tentatively, D is TRBD1 (6 bases). Trimming pared 7 bases from V and 3 bases from J, leaving 7 bases between. The CDR3 contains 12 residues. Per the germline V gene, CDR1 is MNHEY and CDR2 is SMNVEV (reference sequence). CDR3 amino acids: CASKTGYNEQFF. In DNA, the CDR3 is TGTGCCAGCAAGACAGGCTACAATGAGCAGTTCTTC.

Regarding this clone: Other DNA sequences in the sample encode the same CDR3. The chain links TRBV5-1 to TRBJ1-3; TRBD1 is a possible D gene (5 bases). Trimming took off 4 bases at V and 4 bases at J, with 12 bases between the two ends. The CDR3 length is 14 residues. Looked up from germline, CDR1 is SGHRS and CDR2 is YFSETQ. CDR3 region: CASSLGTAGNTIYF. The CDR3 DNA sequence: TGCGCCAGCAGCCTCGGGACGGCCGGAAACACCATATATTTT.

The chain couples TRBV5-1 to TRBJ2-1, with 10 bases fitting TRBD2. V trimming: 1 base; J trimming: 7 bases; junction bases outside the gene matches: 8. Germline CDR1 reads SGHRS; CDR2 reads YFSETQ. The CDR3 spans 16 residues. CDR3 bases: TGCGCCAGCAGCTTGAACCTAGCGGGAGTTGGGAATGAGCAGTTCTTC. It encodes CASSLNLAGVGNEQFF.

The chain combines TRBV28 with TRBJ1-2; 7 bases are shared with TRBD1. Trimming took 6 bases from V and 3 from J; bases not matched to a gene: 4. The CDR3 is made up of 13 amino acids. CDR1 and CDR2 (germline): MDHEN, SYDVKM. CDR3 bases: TGTGCCAGCAGCCAACAGGGGTACTATGGCTACACCTTC. This encodes CASSQQGYYGYTF.

The V call is TRBV14, the J call TRBJ2-1; TRBD1 matches at 7 bases. CDR3 size: 16 residues. CDR1 is SGHDN, CDR2 FVKESK, per germline. V was pared by 4 bases and J by 4 bases, with 10 bases of the junction left unmatched. CDR3 bases: TGTGCCAGCAGCCCTGGCGGGTACAGGGGTTACAATGAGCAGTTCTTC. It codes for CASSPGGYRGYNEQFF.

V gene TRBV4-2 combines with J gene TRBJ1-3; D is unresolved. Germline loops: CDR1 LGHNA, CDR2 YNFKEQ. V was trimmed by 3 bases and J by 4 bases, leaving 10 bases between them. The CDR3 has 14 residues. CDR3 sequence: CASSHDRVGNTIYF. The CDR3 DNA sequence: TGTGCCAGCAGCCACGACCGAGTCGGAAACACCATATATTTT.

The CDR3 nucleotides read TGTGCCAGCAGTTTTCTTGGACAGCGGACCTCTGGAAACACCATATATTTT. Protein: CASSFLGQRTSGNTIYF. The chain couples TRBV28 to TRBJ1-3, with TRBD1 as a possible D gene (6 bases). Trimming left V 3 bases short and J 0 bases short, with 15 bases between. CDR1 is MDHEN and CDR2 is SYDVKM in the germline V gene. There are 17 residues in the CDR3.

The rearrangement joins TRBV18 to TRBJ2-7; tentative D call: TRBD1 (6 bases). The V end lost 3 bases, the J end lost 5 bases, and 8 bases lay between the germline ends. CDR3 length: 12 amino acids. Germline lookup yields CDR1 KGHSH and CDR2 LQKENI. In nucleotides, the CDR3 is TGTGCCAGCTCACCCGACAGGAACGAGCAGTACTTC. Amino acids: CASSPDRNEQYF.

This chain connects TRBV5-6 to TRBJ1-2; possible D gene TRBD1, 6 bases. Trimming removed 4 bases at V and 4 bases at J, with 11 bases between. Germline V gene sequence: CDR1 SGHDT, CDR2 YYEEEE. This CDR3 contains 13 residues. The CDR3 loop is CASSNRALYGYTF. The DNA of the CDR3 is TGTGCCAGCAGCAACAGGGCCCTCTATGGCTACACCTTC.

The rearrangement joins TRBV10-3 to TRBJ2-5, with 10 bases that match TRBD1. CDR1 is ENHRY and CDR2 is SYGVKD in the germline V gene. CDR3 length: 15 residues. The J segment lost 5 bases and the V segment lost 6 bases, leaving 9 bases of the junction unmatched. The CDR3 protein is CAIRSGTGERETQYF. The CDR3 coding sequence is TGTGCCATCAGATCCGGGACAGGGGAGAGGGAGACCCAGTACTTC.

V usage is TRBV11-3 and J usage is TRBJ2-7; 7 nucleotides match TRBD1. The junction had 6 bases not matched to a gene; V was cut back by 5 bases and J by 5 bases. CDR1 and CDR2 (germline): SGHNT, YENEEA. The CDR3 runs to 13 residues. The CDR3 is CASSLDREHEQYF. The CDR3 DNA sequence: TGTGCCAGCAGCCTCGACAGGGAACACGAGCAGTACTTC.

V usage is TRBV19 and J usage is TRBJ2-1; TRBD2 aligns across 9 bases. Trimming removed 3 bases from V and 9 bases from J; junction bases left unmatched: 9. Germline V gene sequence: CDR1 LNHDA, CDR2 SQIVND (reference sequence). CDR3 size: 15 residues. The CDR3 spells CASSITSGYLGEQFF. DNA for the CDR3: TGTGCCAGTAGTATTACTAGCGGGTATCTGGGTGAGCAGTTCTTC.

As DNA, the CDR3 is TGTGCCAGCTCACCAGACATCTCCCGATTCTCTGGAAACACCATATATTTT. As protein: CASSPDISRFSGNTIYF. The V and J genes are TRBV18 and TRBJ1-3; D uncertain. The germline V gene encodes CDR1 KGHSH and CDR2 LQKENI. V was clipped by 2 bases and J by 0 bases, with 14 bases between them. The CDR3 consists of 17 residues.

The chain employs TRBV6-4 and TRBJ1-2; 8 bases align to TRBD1. J was trimmed by 6 bases and V by 3 bases; bases with no gene match: 9. Germline V lookup: CDR1 MRHNA, CDR2 SNTAGT. The CDR3 spans 15 residues. The CDR3 nucleotides are TGTGCCAGCAGTGATCCCGGGACAGGCGACCATGGCTACACCTTC. This codes for CASSDPGTGDHGYTF.

V gene TRBV27 combines with J gene TRBJ1-5, with D maybe TRBD1 (6 bases). The CDR3 contains 14 residues. Germline V CDR1 and CDR2: MNHEY, SMNVEV (reference sequence). The V gene lost 1 base and the J gene lost 7 bases, with 11 bases spanning the gap. CDR3 nucleotide sequence: TGTGCCAGCAGTTTATTACAGGGAGACCAGCCCCAGCATTTT. Protein sequence: CASSLLQGDQPQHF.

The CDR3 protein is CAGGEGWSSPLHF. The CDR3 region has the DNA TGTGCCGGGGGGGAAGGGTGGAGTTCACCCCTCCACTTT. The chain combines TRBV2 with TRBJ1-6; the D gene is possibly TRBD1 (5 bases). Trimming cost V 11 bases and J 9 bases, with 17 bases left between them. CDR3 length: 13 residues. The germline gives CDR1 SNHLY, CDR2 FYNNEI.

In its sample, this clone was seen once. The chain combines TRBV19 with TRBJ2-2; 7 nucleotides align to TRBD1. J lost 5 bases, V lost 4 bases, and 10 bases had no gene match. Germline lookup yields CDR1 LNHDA and CDR2 SQIVND (reference sequence). The CDR3 runs to 16 residues. CDR3 coding DNA: TGTGCCAGTAGTAGAACCGGGACAGTTGCTACCGGGGAGCTGTTTTTT. This translates into CASSRTGTVATGELFF.

V usage is TRBV5-1 and J usage is TRBJ2-1; no firm D call. With 2 bases removed from V and 8 bases from J, the gap between germline ends came to 11 bases. The CDR3 is 13 residues long. CDR1 and CDR2 (germline): SGHRS, YFSETQ. CDR3 in amino acids: CASSLLYRDEQFF. CDR3 DNA: TGCGCCAGCAGCTTATTATATAGGGATGAGCAGTTCTTC. The full variable domain, its missing parts supplied by reference TRBV5-1 and TRBJ2-1, is KAGVTQTPRYLIKTRGQQVTLSCSPISGHRSVSWYQQTPGQGLQFLFEYFSETQRNKGNFPGRFSGRQFSNSRSEMNVSTLELGDSALYLCASSLLYRDEQFFGPGTRLTVL.

The chain has TRBV28 and TRBJ1-1, with TRBD1 matching 10 bases. In germline, CDR1 is MDHEN, CDR2 SYDVKM. CDR3 size: 13 residues. The ends lost 4 bases at V and 8 bases at J; junction bases unmatched: 4. The CDR3 DNA follows: TGTGCCAGCAGTTCGGGACAGGGGCAAGAAGCTTTCTTT. Encoded protein: CASSSGQGQEAFF.

The chain is built from TRBV2 and TRBJ2-2; D gene ambiguous. The CDR3 length is 14 residues. Germline CDR1 reads SNHLY; CDR2 reads FYNNEI. V was clipped by 6 bases and J by 5 bases, with 13 bases between them. The CDR3 region is CASSVRWVTGELFF. DNA of the CDR3: TGTGCCAGCAGCGTACGTTGGGTTACCGGGGAGCTGTTTTTT.